These 30 T cell receptor beta chains were all obtained from the same sample, sequenced in a study of cytomegalovirus exposure and HLA in healthy donors. The PCR had 60 Vbeta and 13 Jbeta primers. Clones were read by immunoSEQ multiplex PCR, and TCRdb kept only the in-frame ones, dropping some. The sample includes roughly 100,000 clones, more than 9.5% seen only once; the top ten take about a sixth. The sequenced sample consisted of PBMCs. All receptors derive from a man aged 35-49 years in good health and CMV-seropositive.

The table lists this clone with a few counts. This chain connects TRBV10-2 to TRBJ1-1, with D perhaps TRBD1 (6 bases). Germline V gives CDR1 WSHSY, CDR2 SAAADI. V gave up 8 bases and J gave up 2 bases, with 15 bases separating them. The length of the CDR3 is 14 residues. The CDR3 nucleotides are TGCGCCAGCGAACAGACAGGCCTTAACACTGAAGCTTTCTTT. Translation: CASEQTGLNTEAFF.

This chain connects TRBV2 to TRBJ2-2; TRBD1 might be the D (6 bases). The V end was cut by 4 bases, the J end by 0 bases, with 9 bases between. CDR1 and CDR2 (germline): SNHLY, FYNNEI. This CDR3 comprises 15 residues. The CDR3 DNA sequence: TGTGCCAGCAGTGGGGACAATACGAACACCGGGGAGCTGTTTTTT. Amino acid sequence: CASSGDNTNTGELFF.

This chain joins TRBV5-1 and TRBJ2-3; D ambiguous. The CDR3 is 16 amino acids. Trimming stripped 1 base from V and 2 bases from J, with 14 bases between. Germline CDR1 SGHRS, CDR2 YFSETQ. CDR3 sequence reads: CASSLIRRRNTDTQYF. The CDR3 DNA is TGCGCCAGCAGCTTGATTCGGCGGAGAAACACAGATACGCAGTATTTT.

The rearrangement uses TRBV27 and TRBJ2-1; 13 nucleotides agree with TRBD2. This CDR3 is built from 14 residues. V lost 6 bases, J lost 16 bases, and 12 bases stayed unmatched. Germline-derived CDR1 and CDR2 are MNHEY and SMNVEV (reference sequence). The chain's CDR3 is CASSGTSGKAGGFF. As DNA, the CDR3 is TGTGCCAGCAGCGGGACTAGCGGGAAAGCTGGGGGCTTCTTC.

The chain recombines TRBV15 with TRBJ2-1, with 10 bases identical to TRBD2. This CDR3 has 15 residues. Germline loops: CDR1 LNHNV, CDR2 YYDKDF (reference sequence). V shed 1 base and J 4 bases; nucleotides not matched to a gene: 1. The CDR3 bases are TGTGCCACCAGCAGAGTAGCGGGAGGTTACAATGAGCAGTTCTTC. Translating it yields CATSRVAGGYNEQFF.

This chain uses TRBV9 with TRBJ1-1; D is unclear. V was shortened by 7 bases and J by 7 bases, with 17 bases between the two germline ends. The CDR3 has 13 amino acids. Germline CDR1 is SGDLS and CDR2 is YYNGEE. CDR3 sequence: CASAPRTLGEAFF. The CDR3 DNA reads as TGTGCCAGCGCCCCTCGTACTCTTGGTGAAGCTTTCTTT.

This clone has only a few counts. The V gene is TRBV7-7, the J gene TRBJ1-1, with 7 bases aligning to TRBD1. The V segment lost 5 bases and the J segment 5 bases; nucleotides outside the gene matches: 11. The CDR3 consists of 15 residues. Germline CDR1 reads SSHAT; CDR2 reads FNYEAQ (reference sequence). The CDR3 spells CASSTGTARETEAFF. CDR3 sequence (DNA): TGTGCCAGCAGCACCGGGACAGCGAGGGAGACTGAAGCTTTCTTT. The full variable domain, completed using reference TRBV7-7 and TRBJ1-1, is GAGVSQSPRYKVTKRGQDVTLRCDPISSHATLYWYQQALGQGPEFLTYFNYEAQPDKSGLPSDRFSAERPEGSISTLTIQRTEQRDSAMYRCASSTGTARETEAFFGQGTRLTVV.

This clone came up a few times. This chain joins TRBV6-1 and TRBJ2-1; 9 bases agree with TRBD2. The CDR3 is made up of 14 amino acids. V was pared by 4 bases and J by 8 bases, with 6 bases of the junction left unmatched. The V gene's germline CDR1 is MNHNS and CDR2 SASEGT. This CDR3 reads CASSVAGVAHEQFF. CDR3 bases: TGTGCCAGCAGTGTAGCGGGAGTCGCCCATGAGCAGTTCTTC.

The chain joins TRBV2 to TRBJ2-2; possibly TRBD2 for D (6 bases). The CDR3 runs 15 residues. Germline V gene sequence: CDR1 SNHLY, CDR2 FYNNEI. The ends were cut back, 5 bases at V and 1 base at J, with 11 bases in the middle. The CDR3 DNA reads as TGTGCCAGCAGTCCGACGGGACTGAACACCGGGGAGCTGTTTTTT. As protein: CASSPTGLNTGELFF. The complete variable domain, with remaining parts taken from reference TRBV2 and TRBJ2-2, reads EPEVTQTPSHQVTQMGQEVILRCVPISNHLYFYWYRQILGQKVEFLVSFYNNEISEKSEIFDDQFSVERPDGSNFTLKIRSTKLEDSAMYFCASSPTGLNTGELFFGEGSRLTVL.

The V gene is TRBV9, the J gene TRBJ2-5; 8 bases line up with TRBD2. Per the germline V gene, CDR1 is SGDLS and CDR2 is YYNGEE. The ends lost 6 bases at V and 2 bases at J; junction bases unmatched: 9. The CDR3 covers 15 residues. The CDR3 sequence: CASTREGGRQETQYF. The CDR3 DNA is TGTGCCAGCACCCGGGAGGGGGGCCGTCAAGAGACCCAGTACTTC.

J is TRBJ1-1 and V is TRBV7-2, with 9 bases aligning to TRBD1. Looked up from germline, CDR1 is SGHTA and CDR2 is FQGNSA. The CDR3 contains 16 residues. V dropped 0 bases and J dropped 0; count of bases not matched to a gene: 2. CDR3 residues: CASSLAGTGMNTEAFF. For the CDR3, the DNA is TGTGCCAGCAGCTTAGCAGGGACAGGGATGAACACTGAAGCTTTCTTT.

This clone turned up a few times. This chain links TRBV6-5 with TRBJ1-1; a weak D match, TRBD1 (5 bases). Trimming took off 8 bases at V and 7 bases at J, with 20 bases between the two ends. CDR3 length equals 14 residues. The germline V gene encodes CDR1 MNHEY and CDR2 SVGAGI. The CDR3 coding sequence is TGTGCCAGCCGGCAGGGAACCCCTAGGGTTGAAGCTTTCTTT. Its protein product is CASRQGTPRVEAFF.

The gene calls are TRBV6-1 and TRBJ1-2, with D perhaps matching TRBD1 (6 bases). Germline CDR1 MNHNS, CDR2 SASEGT. CDR3 length: 13 residues. V was clipped by 6 bases and J by 3 bases, with 11 bases between them. This CDR3 reads CASSRDTYYGYTF. Here the CDR3 DNA reads TGTGCCAGCAGCCGGGACACCTACTATGGCTACACCTTC.

This clone was seen a few times. The chain links TRBV6-6 to TRBJ2-3, with 9 bases fitting TRBD2. Per germline, CDR1 MNHNY and CDR2 SVGAGI (reference sequence). V was pared by 5 bases and J by 3 bases, with 6 bases of the junction left unmatched. The CDR3 has 15 amino acids. CDR3 sequence: CASSPSSGTTDTQYF. Written as DNA, the CDR3 is TGTGCCAGCAGTCCGTCTAGCGGGACTACAGATACGCAGTATTTT.

The chain uses TRBV6-4 and TRBJ2-7; 12 bases line up with TRBD1. From germline, CDR1 is MRHNA and CDR2 SNTAGT. This CDR3 is 14 amino acids long. V trimming: 6 bases; J trimming: 6 bases; junction bases outside the gene matches: 6. DNA for the CDR3: TGTGCCAGCAGACCGGGACAGGGGGCGGGCGAGCAGTACTTC. The encoded protein is CASRPGQGAGEQYF.

The rearrangement links TRBV4-1 to TRBJ1-2; TRBD1 matches at 9 bases. This CDR3 is built from 15 residues. Germline CDR1 is MGHRA and CDR2 is YSYEKL. J was trimmed by 3 bases and V by 1 base; bases with no gene match: 3. CDR3 nucleotide sequence: TGCGCCAGCAGCCAAGCTGGGACAGGGCACTATGGCTACACCTTC. Protein product: CASSQAGTGHYGYTF.

This clone was observed a few times. J is TRBJ1-5 and V is TRBV18; 10 nucleotides align to TRBD1. Trimming removed 3 bases from V and 6 bases from J; junction bases left unmatched: 8. The CDR3 length is 16 residues. The germline CDR1 and CDR2 sequences are KGHSH and LQKENI. CDR3 region: CASSPSGTGDSQPQHF. CDR3 in DNA: TGTGCCAGCTCACCTTCCGGGACAGGGGATTCTCAGCCCCAGCATTTT.

The chain is built from TRBV4-2 and TRBJ2-5, with 10 bases matching TRBD2. Germline CDR1 LGHNA, CDR2 YNFKEQ. This CDR3 spans 15 amino acids. V was pared by 1 base and J by 5 bases, with 4 bases of the junction left unmatched. The DNA of the CDR3 is TGTGCCAGCAGCCAAGGGACTAGCGGTAGGGAGACCCAGTACTTC. Translated, it gives CASSQGTSGRETQYF.

The chain uses TRBV6-1 and TRBJ2-1; the match to TRBD2 covers 7 bases. V shed 2 bases, J shed 1 base, and the junction held 8 bases outside the gene matches. The CDR3 covers 17 residues. CDR1 and CDR2 (germline): MNHNS, SASEGT. CDR3 bases: TGTGCCAGCAGTGAACGGGGAGCTAGCGGATCCTACAATGAGCAGTTCTTC. As protein: CASSERGASGSYNEQFF.

This chain connects TRBV14 to TRBJ2-5, with TRBD2 matching 11 bases. The CDR3 consists of 20 residues. CDR1 and CDR2 (germline): SGHDN, FVKESK. V was clipped by 2 bases and J by 3 bases; unmatched bases: 17. The CDR3 coding sequence is TGTGCCAGCAGCCAACTAAGGAGGGCTAGCGGGAGGACGGTGAAAGAGACCCAGTACTTC. Protein product: CASSQLRRASGRTVKETQYF.

The sample holds a few counts of this clone. V and J are TRBV27 and TRBJ2-1; D remains unclear. From germline, CDR1 is MNHEY and CDR2 SMNVEV (reference sequence). CDR3 length equals 15 residues. Trimming stripped 3 bases from V and 4 bases from J, with 13 bases between. The CDR3 coding sequence is TGTGCCAGCAGTTTTCGATTGTCCGCGTACAATGAGCAGTTCTTC. Encoded protein: CASSFRLSAYNEQFF.

This clone has more than one count but fewer than ten. This chain uses TRBV10-2 with TRBJ2-2; 8 nucleotides align to TRBD2. Trimming took 6 bases from V and 2 from J; bases not matched to a gene: 8. The CDR3 extends over 16 amino acids. The V gene's germline CDR1 is WSHSY and CDR2 SAAADI. CDR3 DNA sequence: TGCGCCAGCAGATCCCCGGGACTAGGTAACACCGGGGAGCTGTTTTTT. Its translation is CASRSPGLGNTGELFF.

CDR3 in DNA: TGCAGCGGGGACATCCAAGAGACCCAGTACTTC. As protein: CSGDIQETQYF. The chain joins TRBV29-1 to TRBJ2-5; tentative D call: TRBD1 (6 bases). Germline V gives CDR1 SQVTM, CDR2 ANQGSEA. The CDR3 extends over 11 amino acids. Trimming stripped 7 bases from V and 1 base from J, with 7 bases between.

The chain couples TRBV7-2 to TRBJ2-3, with D uncertain. Germline lookup yields CDR1 SGHTA and CDR2 FQGNSA. V lost 0 bases to trimming and J lost 5 bases, with 18 bases between them. The CDR3 is 17 residues long. The CDR3 reads CASSLARQSRGLDTQYF. The CDR3 coding sequence is TGTGCCAGCAGCTTAGCGCGTCAGAGCCGAGGCCTAGATACGCAGTATTTT.

This clone was seen more than once but under ten times. The chain carries TRBV5-1 and TRBJ2-2, with TRBD2 matching over 8 bases. Germline V gene lookup returns CDR1 SGHRS and CDR2 YFSETQ. CDR3 length equals 15 residues. The V gene end was trimmed by 4 bases and the J gene end by 4 bases; junction bases not matched to a gene: 6. CDR3 coding DNA: TGCGCCAGCAGCGACCCCGGGGGGGGCACCGGGGAGCTGTTTTTT. Its translation: CASSDPGGGTGELFF.

The gene calls are TRBV5-1 and TRBJ2-1, with 9 positions matching TRBD1. Germline trimming cut 4 bases from V and 8 bases from J; bases unmatched to any gene: 10. The CDR3 spans 15 residues. Germline-derived CDR1 and CDR2 are SGHRS and YFSETQ. In DNA, the CDR3 is TGCGCCAGCAGCATAGACAGGGGGAGGATAGATGAGCAGTTCTTC. Its translation: CASSIDRGRIDEQFF.

Only a few counts were recorded for this clone. CDR3 amino acids: CATDPGGGNYGYTF. CDR3 DNA: TGTGCCACCGACCCGGGAGGGGGAAACTATGGCTACACCTTC. The genes are TRBV28 and TRBJ1-2; D is perhaps TRBD1 (6 bases). The V gene lost 10 bases and the J gene lost 2 bases, with 17 bases spanning the gap. CDR3 length: 14 residues. Germline CDR1 reads MDHEN; CDR2 reads SYDVKM.

This clone was observed a few times. The rearrangement links TRBV2 to TRBJ1-2, with D hard to call. Germline CDR1 reads SNHLY; CDR2 reads FYNNEI. The CDR3 runs to 11 residues. Trimming pared 7 bases from V and 3 bases from J, leaving 6 bases between. The CDR3 bases are TGTGCCAGCACGGTGGACTATGGCTACACCTTC. This codes for CASTVDYGYTF.

V and J are TRBV2 and TRBJ1-3, with D possibly being TRBD1 (5 bases). The length of the CDR3 is 13 residues. The V gene lost 8 bases and the J gene lost 5 bases, with 13 bases spanning the gap. Germline assignment: CDR1 SNHLY and CDR2 FYNNEI. CDR3 region: CASAVDSRNTIYF. DNA of the CDR3: TGTGCCAGCGCCGTTGACAGCCGAAACACCATATATTTT.

This clone was counted a few times. This chain uses TRBV19 with TRBJ1-1, with D perhaps TRBD1 (5 bases). Looked up from germline, CDR1 is LNHDA and CDR2 is SQIVND (reference sequence). The CDR3 is 12 residues long. Trimming cost V 10 bases and J 9 bases, with 18 bases left between them. The CDR3 DNA sequence: TGTGCCACCCGGGCCCCCGGACAACAAGCTTTCTTT. It encodes CATRAPGQQAFF.